One and the same sample provided the 29 T cell receptor beta chains below, sequenced in a study of tumor and adjacent non-tumor tissue in lung cancer. A modified ARM-PCR protocol with three rounds of nested PCR amplified TCRbeta. TCRdb independently ran MiXCR on the multiplex PCR reads; one entry per CDR3 protein. The sample has some 51,000 distinct CDR3 sequences; roughly two thirds are singletons. No cell sorting was done before RNA was extracted from the tissue. Distant lung tissue was collected more than 3 cm away from the tumor edge. Sequenced sample: distant non-tumor lung tissue. These receptor sequences come from a woman aged 70-85 years with non-small cell lung cancer.

This clonotype was seen ten or more times. The chain joins TRBV11-2 to TRBJ1-5; possibly TRBD1 for D (5 bases). This CDR3 is 17 amino acids long. Trimming cost V 1 base and J 0 bases, with 13 bases left between them. Per germline, CDR1 SGHAT and CDR2 FQNNGV. CDR3 bases: TGTGCCAGCAGCTTAGTAGGAGGGGCAGGTAGCAATCAGCCCCAGCATTTT. Translation: CASSLVGGAGSNQPQHF.

Note on this clonotype: Germline and junction disagree at one end, which may indicate a read error. The chain has TRBV29-1 and TRBJ2-3; TRBD1 aligns across 8 bases. The CDR3 sequence is 14 residues long. Germline values: CDR1 SQVTM, CDR2 ANQGSEA. The DNA of the CDR3 is TGCAGCGTTGCCCGGGAGACAGGGGCAGATGCGCAATGCTTT. Its translation: CSVARETGADAQCF.

The chain has TRBV7-2 and TRBJ2-1; the D gene is possibly TRBD1 (5 bases). Germline-derived CDR1 and CDR2 are SGHTA and FQGNSA. Trimming cost V 5 bases and J 5 bases, with 16 bases left between them. This CDR3 contains 15 residues. The DNA of the CDR3 is TGTGCCAGCAGCCCTGGGGCCCTGCCAAACAATGAGCAGTTCTTC. Translation: CASSPGALPNNEQFF.

With regard to this clonotype: A much larger clonotype is one base distant, so this may be a read error. The rearrangement uses TRBV28 and TRBJ2-7, with 7 bases identical to TRBD2. The CDR3 runs 13 residues. Looked up from germline, CDR1 is MDHEN and CDR2 is SYDVKM. V was pared by 7 bases and J by 9 bases, with 12 bases of the junction left unmatched. The CDR3: CASMGGVPDVQYF. CDR3 in DNA: TGTGCCAGCATGGGGGGGGTACCCGACGTGCAGTACTTC. Combining the CDR3 with reference TRBV28 and TRBJ2-7 gives the whole variable domain DVKVTQSSRYLVKRTGEKVFLECVQDMDHENMFWYRQDPGLGLRLIYFSYDVKMKEKGDIPEGYSVSREKKERFSLILESASTNQTSMYLCASMGGVPDVQYFGPGTRLTVT.

This clonotype was found many times. This chain joins TRBV5-1 and TRBJ2-3; possible D gene TRBD2, 5 bases. V gave up 1 base and J gave up 2 bases, with 14 bases separating them. The CDR3 runs to 16 residues. Germline values: CDR1 SGHRS, CDR2 YFSETQ. CDR3 DNA sequence: TGCGCCAGCAGCTTGAACACGGGATCGCCCACAGATACGCAGTATTTT. Its protein product is CASSLNTGSPTDTQYF.

The chain has TRBV20-1 and TRBJ1-1; a weak D match, TRBD1 (6 bases). Germline CDR1 DFQATT, CDR2 SNEGSKA (reference sequence). This CDR3 region has 13 residues. The CDR3 spells CNAYRTENTEAFF. DNA of the CDR3: TGCAATGCGTACAGGACAGAGAACACTGAAGCTTTCTTT.

This clonotype was found many times. The gene calls are TRBV7-9 and TRBJ1-1; D is unresolved. Germline CDR1 and CDR2: SEHNR and FQNEAQ (reference sequence). Trimming left V 1 base short and J 7 bases short, with 10 bases between. The CDR3 is 13 amino acids. The CDR3 DNA reads as TGTGCCAGCAGCTTAGTTGGGATCATTGAAGCTTTCTTT. This encodes CASSLVGIIEAFF.

As to this clonotype: Possible read error: a much larger clone is one base away. The V call is TRBV30, the J call TRBJ2-7, with 8 bases that match TRBD1. This CDR3 contains 13 residues. Germline V gene data show CDR1 as GTSNPN and CDR2 as SVGIG (reference sequence). CDR3 coding DNA: TGTGTCTGGAGTTGGGGACAGGTCTCCGAGCAGTACTTC. Its protein product is CVWSWGQVSEQYF.

To note about this clonotype: One end of the junction does not line up with germline, which may come from a read error. The genes are TRBV4-1 and TRBJ1-5; D might be TRBD1 (5 bases). From germline, CDR1 is MGHRA and CDR2 YSYEKL. This CDR3 is 16 amino acids long. CDR3 residues: CASSQVVIRVDQRQHF. The CDR3 DNA reads as TGCGCCAGCAGCCAAGTCGTTATCAGGGTGGATCAGCGCCAGCATTTT.

This chain joins TRBV29-1 and TRBJ2-3; 9 nucleotides agree with TRBD1. Germline V lookup: CDR1 SQVTM, CDR2 ANQGSEA. CDR3 length: 15 residues. The CDR3: CSVLSRDRDTDTQYF. As DNA, the CDR3 is TGCAGTGTTCTCTCCCGGGACAGGGACACAGATACGCAGTATTTT.

This clonotype was detected a few times. The junction and the germline gene differ at one end; a read error may be behind it. V usage is TRBV12-3 or TRBV12-4 and J usage is TRBJ2-2; 8 bases are shared with TRBD1. There are 15 residues in the CDR3. The CDR3 protein is CASSLRQGRTGGLFF. The CDR3 DNA reads TGTGCCAGCAGTTTAAGACAGGGGCGAACCGGGGGGCTGTTTTTT.

In its sample, this clonotype was seen a few times. A read error may be the cause here, since a much bigger clone is one base away. This chain joins TRBV13 and TRBJ1-1; 7 nucleotides line up with TRBD1. The germline V gene has CDR1 PRHDT and CDR2 FYEKMQ (reference sequence). This CDR3 is built from 14 residues. The CDR3 nucleotides are TGTGCCAGCAGCCCCGGGACAGACAACACTGGAGCTTTCTTT. Translation: CASSPGTDNTGAFF.

As regards this clonotype: Germline and junction disagree at one end, which may indicate a read error. The V gene is TRBV20-1, the J gene TRBJ1-1; possibly TRBD1 for D (6 bases). The CDR3 is 13 amino acids. Germline assignment: CDR1 DFQATT and CDR2 SNEGSKA (reference sequence). CDR3 protein: CTAREDRDTEAIF. The CDR3 DNA is TGCACTGCTAGAGAGGATAGGGACACTGAAGCCATCTTT.

This clonotype was found many times. The V gene is TRBV6-1, the J gene TRBJ1-1; D is undetermined. The CDR3 extends over 15 amino acids. V gave up 2 bases and J gave up 0 bases, with 10 bases separating them. Germline assignment: CDR1 MNHNS and CDR2 SASEGT. The CDR3 sequence: CASSEFEHMNTEAFF. The CDR3 DNA follows: TGTGCCAGCAGTGAATTCGAACACATGAACACTGAAGCTTTCTTT.

This clonotype has at least ten counts. The V and J genes are TRBV10-2 and TRBJ1-5; D is uncertain. The CDR3 sequence is 15 residues long. V lost 2 bases and J lost 4, with 12 bases in between. Germline V gene data show CDR1 as WSHSY and CDR2 as SAAADI. DNA of the CDR3: TGCGCCAGCAGTGAGATCGGGAGTGGGAATCAGCCCCAGCATTTT. Encoded protein: CASSEIGSGNQPQHF.

This clonotype was detected only a few times. A much larger clone is a single base away; this may be a read error. This chain uses TRBV6-1 with TRBJ2-1; possibly TRBD2 for D (6 bases). This CDR3 has 14 amino acids. V lost 5 bases to trimming and J lost 8 bases, with 16 bases between them. Germline loops: CDR1 MNHNS, CDR2 SASEGT. The CDR3 loop reads CASSLVGGDDEQFF. The CDR3, as DNA: TGTGCCAGCAGTCTAGTGGGAGGAGACGATGAGCAGTTCTTC.

This clonotype was seen a single time. At one boundary the junction diverges from the germline segment, which might be a read error. The chain joins TRBV20-1 to TRBJ2-1; D might be TRBD2 (5 bases). CDR1 is DFQATT, CDR2 SNEGSKA, per germline (reference sequence). This CDR3 comprises 13 residues. The CDR3 loop reads CCAYRGIDNEQFF. The CDR3 DNA is TGCTGTGCTTACAGAGGGATAGACAATGAGCAGTTCTTC.

J is TRBJ2-1 and V is TRBV5-5; D gene unclear. The CDR3 is made up of 14 amino acids. Looked up from germline, CDR1 is SGHKS and CDR2 is YYEKEE (reference sequence). The DNA for the CDR3 is TGTACCAACCAAGCATTGTTATCCTACAATGAGCAGTTCTTC. Translated: CTNQALLSYNEQFF.

Of note for this clonotype: One junction end disagrees with the germline gene, perhaps due to a read error. This chain uses TRBV5-4 with TRBJ2-3, with D hard to call. The V gene's germline CDR1 is SGHNT and CDR2 YYREEE (reference sequence). CDR3 length: 15 residues. The CDR3 here is CASRLPTERTDTQYF. The CDR3 nucleotides read TGTGCCAGCAGGCTTCCCACGGAGCGCACAGATACACAGTATTTT.

Turning to this clonotype: Its ends do not fully match the called genes, so a read error is possible. The chain couples TRBV20-1 to TRBJ2-3; 11 bases map to TRBD2. The germline CDR1 and CDR2 sequences are DFQATT and SNEGSKA (reference sequence). CDR3 length equals 17 residues. The CDR3: CIARDVELAGAVDTQYF. DNA for the CDR3: TGCATTGCTAGAGATGTCGAACTAGCGGGAGCCGTAGATACGCAGTATTTT.

About this clonotype itself: The germline gene is not matched at one end of the junction; a read error may be the cause. The chain recombines TRBV29-1 with TRBJ2-7; D gene ambiguous. The CDR3 runs to 15 residues. Per the germline V gene, CDR1 is SQVTM and CDR2 is ANQGSEA. Written as DNA, the CDR3 is TGCAGCGTTGAACATAGGAGTGCCAGCTCTTACGAACAGTACTTC. This encodes CSVEHRSASSYEQYF.

This clonotype showed up many times. This chain links TRBV28 with TRBJ2-7; 7 positions match TRBD1. The CDR3 length is 13 residues. Germline CDR1 and CDR2: MDHEN and SYDVKM. The J segment lost 3 bases and the V segment lost 7 bases, leaving 6 bases of the junction unmatched. In nucleotides, the CDR3 is TGTGCCAGCATGACAGGGAATCTCTACGAGCAGTACTTC. It codes for CASMTGNLYEQYF.

About this clonotype: Germline and junction disagree at one end, which may indicate a read error. V gene TRBV4-1 combines with J gene TRBJ2-2; D call uncertain. The germline gives CDR1 MGHRA, CDR2 YSYEKL. This CDR3 has 16 amino acids. The CDR3 sequence: CASGQHPVWNTRELFF. CDR3 DNA: TGCGCCAGCGGCCAACACCCCGTTTGGAACACCCGGGAGCTGTTTTTT.

The chain joins TRBV29-1 to TRBJ1-2; tentatively, D is TRBD1 (6 bases). CDR3 size: 14 residues. The germline gives CDR1 SQVTM, CDR2 ANQGSEA. The CDR3 sequence: CSTKPTGNGYGYTF. The CDR3 DNA sequence: TGCAGTACAAAGCCTACAGGGAACGGCTATGGCTACACCTTC.

V usage is TRBV6-1 and J usage is TRBJ2-1; 7 nucleotides match TRBD2. The CDR3 runs to 16 residues. Germline lookup yields CDR1 MNHNS and CDR2 SASEGT. Trimming took 7 bases from V and 4 from J; bases not matched to a gene: 13. CDR3 protein: CASNRERGLLYNEQFF. DNA of the CDR3: TGTGCCAGCAATCGAGAGCGGGGACTGTTATACAATGAGCAGTTCTTC.

As regards this clonotype: Just one base apart from a much larger clone, this may be a read error. The rearrangement uses TRBV28 and TRBJ2-6; tentatively, D is TRBD2 (6 bases). The germline V gene encodes CDR1 MDHEN and CDR2 SYDVKM. The CDR3 has 15 amino acids. The CDR3 nucleotides read TGTGCCACCCTCAACACGGGGACTGGGGCCAACCTCCTGACTTTC. Translation gives CATLNTGTGANLLTF.

The rearrangement joins TRBV5-4 to TRBJ1-2, with D maybe TRBD1 (6 bases). Trimming cost V 2 bases and J 7 bases, with 18 bases left between them. The CDR3 has 15 amino acids. Germline-derived CDR1 and CDR2 are SGHNT and YYREEE (reference sequence). The CDR3 bases are TGTGCCAGCAGCTTCGGGCGGCCAGGGGTTGCTGGCTACACCTTC. It encodes CASSFGRPGVAGYTF.

In the case of this clonotype: Sequence at one end of the junction differs from germline and may be a read error. This chain uses TRBV6-1 with TRBJ1-1; TRBD1 matches at 9 bases. Germline-derived CDR1 and CDR2 are MNHNS and SASEGT. The CDR3 runs to 15 residues. The CDR3 coding sequence is TGTACCAGCAGACAGACAGGGGGTCCGGACACTGAAGCTTTCTTT. Its translation: CTSRQTGGPDTEAFF.

A note on this clonotype: Lacking the conserved final phenylalanine or tryptophan, this CDR3 likely reflects a read error. The chain recombines TRBV29-1 with TRBJ2-1; weak D call: TRBD1 (5 bases). With 8 bases removed from V and 5 bases from J, the gap between germline ends came to 16 bases. CDR1 is SQVTM, CDR2 ANQGSEA, per germline. This CDR3 has 13 amino acids. This chain's CDR3 is CSSRQSQDNEQFL. DNA for the CDR3: TGCAGCTCTCGACAGAGTCAGGACAATGAGCAGTTCCTC.